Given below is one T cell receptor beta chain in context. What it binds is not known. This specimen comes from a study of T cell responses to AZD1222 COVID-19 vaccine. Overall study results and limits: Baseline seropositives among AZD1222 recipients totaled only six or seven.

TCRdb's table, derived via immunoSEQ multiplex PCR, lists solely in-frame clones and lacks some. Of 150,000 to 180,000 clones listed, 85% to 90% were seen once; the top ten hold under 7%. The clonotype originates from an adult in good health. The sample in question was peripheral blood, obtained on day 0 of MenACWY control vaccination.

The CDR3 nucleotides are TGTGCCACCAGTGATTTGGGGGTCAGGGGAAATGAGCAGTTCTTC. This sequence encodes CATSDLGVRGNEQFF. This chain links TRBV24-1 with TRBJ2-1; a possible D gene is TRBD1 (6 bases). The CDR3 consists of 15 residues. Germline loops: CDR1 KGHDR, CDR2 SFDVKD. Trimming stripped 0 bases from V and 7 bases from J, with 12 bases between.